The source of this TCR beta chain is a study of cytomegalovirus exposure and HLA in healthy donors. The germline V gene has CDR1 SGHTA and CDR2 FQGNSA. The CDR3 is 15 residues long. J gave up 8 bases and V 1 base, and 9 bases lay outside the gene matches. PCR employed 60 Vbeta and 13 Jbeta primers. Sequencing used immunoSEQ multiplex PCR; TCRdb keeps in-frame clones, though not all of them. This repertoire shows over 60,000 clones, roughly 70% found once; its top ten account for about an eighth. The rearrangement uses TRBV7-2 and TRBJ2-3, with TRBD2 matching 7 bases. This sequence originates from a man in his 70s in good health and CMV-seronegative. The specimen sequenced was PBMCs. Here the CDR3 DNA reads TGTGCCAGCAGCTTAGGCATGGGGGGGTGGGGTACGCAGTATTTT. Its protein is CASSLGMGGWGTQYF.